Following are 31 T cell receptor beta chains from one sample sequenced in a study of blood T cell repertoires in COVID-19. Libraries were prepared by immunoSEQ multiplex PCR; TCRdb keeps only in-frame clonotypes and omits some of them. The sample contains 150,000 to 200,000 clones, 60% to 85% of which appear only once. The sample taken for sequencing was peripheral blood. Receptors originate from a man aged 65-85 years with acute or convalescent COVID-19.

The V and J genes are TRBV7-9 and TRBJ1-4; D perhaps matches TRBD1 (5 bases). Trimming cost V 1 base and J 7 bases, with 19 bases left between them. The length of the CDR3 is 17 residues. Germline CDR1 and CDR2: SEHNR and FQNEAQ (reference sequence). DNA of the CDR3: TGTGCCAGCAGCTTAGGCCCAGCCGGGGGAGAGGGTGAAAAACTGTTTTTT. This sequence encodes CASSLGPAGGEGEKLFF.

The V and J genes are TRBV14 and TRBJ2-2, with 7 positions matching TRBD2. The V and J ends lost 1 base and 4 bases, in that order; junction bases with no gene match: 3. The length of the CDR3 is 15 residues. Germline V lookup: CDR1 SGHDN, CDR2 FVKESK. CDR3 amino acids: CASSQGGGSTGELFF. CDR3 bases: TGTGCCAGCAGCCAAGGGGGCGGGAGCACCGGGGAGCTGTTTTTT.

In the case of this clone: Other DNA sequences from this sample encode an identical CDR3 as well. The rearrangement uses TRBV24-1 and TRBJ2-1, with a weak D call TRBD2 (6 bases). Trimming stripped 4 bases from V and 7 bases from J, with 13 bases between. From germline, CDR1 is KGHDR and CDR2 SFDVKD. The CDR3 is 14 amino acids. The CDR3 DNA is TGTGCCACCAGTGACGGCACGGGGGTGAATGAGCAGTTCTTC. It is translated as CATSDGTGVNEQFF.

The J gene is TRBJ1-3, the V gene TRBV5-6; D not resolved. CDR3 size: 16 residues. The ends were cut back, 4 bases at V and 10 bases at J, with 24 bases in the middle. Germline V gene sequence: CDR1 SGHDT, CDR2 YYEEEE. The CDR3 DNA reads TGTGCCAGCAGCAGAATACCGGAGTTGGGTGGCGAGACCATATATTTT. It yields the protein CASSRIPELGGETIYF.

The chain joins TRBV6-5 to TRBJ2-1; the match to TRBD2 covers 10 bases. CDR1 is MNHEY and CDR2 is SVGAGI in the germline V gene. CDR3 size: 16 residues. The V gene end was trimmed by 0 bases and the J gene end by 8 bases; junction bases not matched to a gene: 7. CDR3 DNA sequence: TGTGCCAGCAGTTACTCGAGCGCTAGCGGGAGAGATGAGCAGTTCTTC. It encodes CASSYSSASGRDEQFF.

On this clone itself: This sample includes further DNA sequences coding for the same CDR3. The chain recombines TRBV7-8 with TRBJ1-1; weak D call: TRBD1 (6 bases). The CDR3 length is 13 residues. The germline V gene encodes CDR1 SGHVS and CDR2 FQNEAQ. V was clipped by 3 bases and J by 1 base, with 6 bases between them. CDR3 bases: TGTGCCAGCAGCTTGACAGGGAACACTGAAGCTTTCTTT. This encodes CASSLTGNTEAFF.

The CDR3 region is CAISEYSSGSYNEQFF. The CDR3 DNA reads as TGTGCCATCAGTGAGTATAGTAGCGGGAGCTACAATGAGCAGTTCTTC. The V call is TRBV10-3, the J call TRBJ2-1, with TRBD2 identical over 9 bases. Per the germline V gene, CDR1 is ENHRY and CDR2 is SYGVKD. The CDR3 is 16 amino acids. Trimming took 1 base from V and 3 from J; bases not matched to a gene: 4.

The gene calls are TRBV9 and TRBJ1-2; a weak D match, TRBD1 (6 bases). This CDR3 contains 13 residues. The germline CDR1 and CDR2 sequences are SGDLS and YYNGEE. V lost 5 bases, J lost 1 base, and 9 bases lay in between. CDR3 nucleotides: TGTGCCAGCAGTCGGACAGATAACTATGGCTACACCTTC. It translates to CASSRTDNYGYTF.

The genes are TRBV6-5 and TRBJ1-2; the D gene is possibly TRBD1 (6 bases). The CDR3 loop spans 11 amino acids. V lost 9 bases and J lost 6, with 11 bases in between. The V gene's germline CDR1 is MNHEY and CDR2 SVGAGI. In DNA form, the CDR3 reads TGTGCCAGTGGGGGGGGGCATGGCTACACCTTC. The encoded protein is CASGGGHGYTF.

The chain combines TRBV6-5 with TRBJ2-7; perhaps TRBD2 as D (5 bases). In germline, CDR1 is MNHEY, CDR2 SVGAGI. CDR3 length: 14 amino acids. V was trimmed by 0 bases and J by 2 bases, leaving 8 bases between them. This CDR3 reads CASSYSSGAYEQYF. The CDR3 bases are TGTGCCAGCAGTTACTCGTCCGGGGCCTACGAGCAGTACTTC.

The rearrangement joins TRBV19 to TRBJ1-2; D perhaps matches TRBD1 (5 bases). This CDR3 is 16 amino acids long. Germline loops: CDR1 LNHDA, CDR2 SQIVND (reference sequence). Trimming removed 5 bases at V and 5 bases at J, with 21 bases between. CDR3 residues: CASSQQAGFIEYGYTF. In nucleotides, the CDR3 is TGTGCCAGTAGTCAACAGGCAGGGTTTATAGAATATGGCTACACCTTC.

The chain joins TRBV5-1 to TRBJ1-1; D is perhaps TRBD1 (5 bases). CDR1 is SGHRS and CDR2 is YFSETQ in the germline V gene. The germline V and J ends were trimmed by 4 bases and 4 bases, with 11 bases remaining between them. This CDR3 comprises 13 residues. The CDR3 loop is CASSPGGGTEAFF. CDR3 DNA sequence: TGCGCCAGCAGCCCTGGGGGAGGCACTGAAGCTTTCTTT.

The chain is built from TRBV18 and TRBJ2-1, with a possible D match to TRBD2 (5 bases). The CDR3 is 15 amino acids. The V end lost 0 bases, the J end lost 5 bases, and 11 bases lay between the germline ends. CDR1 and CDR2 (germline): KGHSH, LQKENI. The CDR3 DNA reads as TGTGCCAGCTCACCACCGTTTAGTAGCGACAATGAGCAGTTCTTC. Its translation is CASSPPFSSDNEQFF.

J is TRBJ1-4 and V is TRBV7-9, with D uncertain. Germline V gene data show CDR1 as SEHNR and CDR2 as FQNEAQ (reference sequence). V dropped 3 bases and J dropped 7 bases, with 9 bases sitting between them. The CDR3 spans 13 residues. The CDR3 nucleotides are TGTGCCAGCAGCTTGTGGGCCGGTGAAAAACTGTTTTTT. Translation: CASSLWAGEKLFF.

The rearrangement links TRBV6-5 to TRBJ2-7; D call uncertain. V was shortened by 5 bases and J by 5 bases, with 7 bases between the two germline ends. The germline CDR1 and CDR2 sequences are MNHEY and SVGAGI. CDR3 length: 11 residues. CDR3 sequence (DNA): TGTGCCAGCAGTCTAATCGACGAGCAGTACTTC. As protein: CASSLIDEQYF.

The V gene is TRBV18, the J gene TRBJ1-2; maybe TRBD1 (6 bases). Germline CDR1 is KGHSH and CDR2 is LQKENI. CDR3 size: 12 residues. V lost 2 bases, J lost 6 bases, and 7 bases lay in between. The CDR3 DNA follows: TGTGCCAGCTCACCATCAGGGGATGGCTACACCTTC. This encodes CASSPSGDGYTF.

The sample holds a few counts of this clone. J is TRBJ2-7 and V is TRBV5-4, with 11 bases aligning to TRBD1. There are 15 residues in the CDR3. V dropped 4 bases and J dropped 4; count of bases not matched to a gene: 7. The germline V gene encodes CDR1 SGHNT and CDR2 YYREEE (reference sequence). CDR3 DNA: TGTGCCAGCAGCGCCGGGACAGGGGGAGCGTACGAGCAGTACTTC. Protein sequence: CASSAGTGGAYEQYF.

V and J are TRBV30 and TRBJ2-7; 7 positions match TRBD2. Per germline, CDR1 GTSNPN and CDR2 SVGIG (reference sequence). This CDR3 has 12 amino acids. V gave up 3 bases and J gave up 1 base; unmatched junction bases: 0. CDR3 residues: CAWRGGSYEQYF. CDR3 nucleotide sequence: TGTGCCTGGAGGGGGGGGTCCTACGAGCAGTACTTC.

The chain links TRBV7-6 to TRBJ2-3, with TRBD2 matching 13 bases. There are 16 residues in the CDR3. V was pared by 5 bases and J by 1 base, with 3 bases of the junction left unmatched. CDR1 is SGHVS and CDR2 is FNYEAQ in the germline V gene. CDR3 coding DNA: TGTGCCAGCAGCCTCGGGACTAGCGGGGGCACAGATACGCAGTATTTT. Amino acids: CASSLGTSGGTDTQYF.

J is TRBJ2-7 and V is TRBV9; 9 nucleotides match TRBD2. With V trimmed by 0 bases and J by 5 bases, 6 bases remained unmatched. There are 15 residues in the CDR3. Germline V gene lookup returns CDR1 SGDLS and CDR2 YYNGEE. The CDR3 is CASSVDSGRFNEQYF. In DNA form, the CDR3 reads TGTGCCAGCAGCGTAGATAGCGGGAGATTTAACGAGCAGTACTTC.

This sequence joins TRBV28 and TRBJ2-3, with 7 positions matching TRBD1. Germline V CDR1 and CDR2: MDHEN, SYDVKM. Trimming cost V 9 bases and J 2 bases; bases outside gene matches: 5. The CDR3 loop spans 13 amino acids. The CDR3 nucleotides are TGTGCCAGTCGACAGGGCCTCACAGATACGCAGTATTTT. This sequence encodes CASRQGLTDTQYF.

The chain joins TRBV19 to TRBJ2-5, with a possible D match to TRBD1 (7 bases). CDR1 is LNHDA and CDR2 is SQIVND in the germline V gene (reference sequence). This CDR3 has 14 amino acids. The V and J ends lost 4 bases and 5 bases respectively, with 14 bases between them. In DNA form, the CDR3 reads TGTGCCAGTAGTAGCCAGGGGGGCGGGGAGACCCAGTACTTC. It encodes CASSSQGGGETQYF.

The chain couples TRBV7-2 to TRBJ2-3, with 15 bases fitting TRBD2. Germline V CDR1 and CDR2: SGHTA, FQGNSA. Trimming removed 5 bases from V and 5 bases from J; junction bases left unmatched: 5. The CDR3 is 16 amino acids. CDR3 sequence: CASSGGLAGGGDTQYF. In nucleotides, the CDR3 is TGTGCCAGCAGCGGAGGACTAGCGGGAGGGGGAGATACGCAGTATTTT.

The V and J genes are TRBV28 and TRBJ1-5, with 8 nucleotides matching TRBD1. V shed 6 bases, J shed 5 bases, and the junction held 6 bases outside the gene matches. Germline-derived CDR1 and CDR2 are MDHEN and SYDVKM. CDR3 length: 14 amino acids. The CDR3 DNA sequence: TGTGCCAGCAGGCTAGGACAGGGATATCAGCCCCAGCATTTT. Protein sequence: CASRLGQGYQPQHF.

This clone appeared a single time. The J gene is TRBJ2-7, the V gene TRBV5-1, with D perhaps matching TRBD2 (5 bases). The germline V and J ends were trimmed by 7 bases and 1 base, with 15 bases remaining between them. The germline CDR1 and CDR2 sequences are SGHRS and YFSETQ. The CDR3 extends over 14 amino acids. The CDR3 nucleotides read TGCGCCAGCCAATCTTCTAGCTCTTCCTACGAGCAGTACTTC. This encodes CASQSSSSSYEQYF.

This clone was seen once. The genes are TRBV2 and TRBJ1-2, with 7 bases aligning to TRBD1. J was trimmed by 6 bases and V by 4 bases; bases with no gene match: 8. The CDR3 has 14 amino acids. Germline V lookup: CDR1 SNHLY, CDR2 FYNNEI. The DNA of the CDR3 is TGTGCCAGCAGTGGGGTGACAGGGTCGGATGGCTACACCTTC. Amino acid sequence: CASSGVTGSDGYTF.

The chain has TRBV19 and TRBJ1-2; 9 bases map to TRBD1. After removal of 0 bases from V and 7 bases from J, the junction contained 3 bases not matched to a gene. The germline V gene has CDR1 LNHDA and CDR2 SQIVND (reference sequence). This CDR3 comprises 14 residues. CDR3 coding DNA: TGTGCCAGTAGTATAGAAGGACAGGGGTTTGGCTACACCTTC. Amino acid sequence: CASSIEGQGFGYTF.

J is TRBJ1-2 and V is TRBV7-9, with 8 bases fitting TRBD1. The CDR3 covers 14 residues. The trim removed 3 bases at V and 4 bases at J, leaving 4 bases unmatched. CDR1 SEHNR and CDR2 FQNEAQ come from the germline V gene (reference sequence). The CDR3 sequence is CASSFGQGGYGYTF. In DNA form, the CDR3 reads TGTGCCAGCAGCTTCGGACAGGGCGGCTATGGCTACACCTTC.

The chain joins TRBV7-2 to TRBJ2-7; 15 bases agree with TRBD2. The CDR3 is made up of 17 amino acids. CDR1 SGHTA and CDR2 FQGNSA come from the germline V gene. V dropped 4 bases and J dropped 7; count of bases not matched to a gene: 11. CDR3 protein: CASSSPRTSGRVMEQYF. CDR3 in DNA: TGTGCCAGCAGCTCGCCGAGGACTAGCGGGAGGGTAATGGAGCAGTACTTC.

V is TRBV19 and J is TRBJ2-3; D uncertain. Germline V lookup: CDR1 LNHDA, CDR2 SQIVND (reference sequence). Deletions cut 4 bases from V and 2 bases from J, with 10 bases between. The CDR3 contains 14 residues. Written as DNA, the CDR3 is TGTGCCAGTAGTACTGCACAGTTCACAGATACGCAGTATTTT. It translates to CASSTAQFTDTQYF.

The V call is TRBV10-3, the J call TRBJ2-1; 10 bases align to TRBD1. Per germline, CDR1 ENHRY and CDR2 SYGVKD. The V gene end was trimmed by 0 bases and the J gene end by 9 bases; junction bases not matched to a gene: 5. The CDR3 extends over 15 amino acids. This chain's CDR3 is CAISESTGGWGEQFF. The CDR3 DNA sequence: TGTGCCATCAGTGAGTCGACAGGGGGCTGGGGTGAGCAGTTCTTC.